The source of this TCR beta chain is a study of blood T cell repertoires in COVID-19. Measured with immunoSEQ multiplex PCR; TCRdb has only the in-frame clones, and not every one. This sample carries over 150,000 clones, 80% to 85% of them seen once, and the ten largest clones take 6% to 8%. The V gene lost 3 bases and the J gene lost 6 bases, with 5 bases spanning the gap. Germline V gene sequence: CDR1 LGHNA, CDR2 YNFKEQ. CDR3 length equals 12 residues. This TCR was recovered from a man in his forties who had recovered from COVID-19. This sequence joins TRBV4-2 and TRBJ1-4; unclear D gene. Sequenced material: PBMCs or T cells enriched from blood (not recorded which). CDR3 protein: CASSHPDEKLFF. The CDR3 DNA reads as TGTGCCAGCAGCCATCCGGATGAAAAACTGTTTTTT.